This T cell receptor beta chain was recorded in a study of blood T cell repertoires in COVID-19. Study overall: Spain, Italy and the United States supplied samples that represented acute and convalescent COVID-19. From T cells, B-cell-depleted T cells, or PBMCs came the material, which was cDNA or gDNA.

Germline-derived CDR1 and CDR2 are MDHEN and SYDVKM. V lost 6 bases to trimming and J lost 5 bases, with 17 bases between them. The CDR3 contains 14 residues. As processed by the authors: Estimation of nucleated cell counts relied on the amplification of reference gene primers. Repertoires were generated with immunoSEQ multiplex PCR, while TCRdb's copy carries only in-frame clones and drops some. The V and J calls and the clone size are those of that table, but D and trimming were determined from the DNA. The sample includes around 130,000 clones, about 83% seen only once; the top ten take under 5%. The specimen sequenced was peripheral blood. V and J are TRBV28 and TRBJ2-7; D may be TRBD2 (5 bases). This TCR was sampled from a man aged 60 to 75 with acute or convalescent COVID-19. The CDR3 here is CASSDTPSGNEQYF. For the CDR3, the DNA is TGTGCCAGCAGCGACACCCCCTCGGGAAACGAGCAGTACTTC.